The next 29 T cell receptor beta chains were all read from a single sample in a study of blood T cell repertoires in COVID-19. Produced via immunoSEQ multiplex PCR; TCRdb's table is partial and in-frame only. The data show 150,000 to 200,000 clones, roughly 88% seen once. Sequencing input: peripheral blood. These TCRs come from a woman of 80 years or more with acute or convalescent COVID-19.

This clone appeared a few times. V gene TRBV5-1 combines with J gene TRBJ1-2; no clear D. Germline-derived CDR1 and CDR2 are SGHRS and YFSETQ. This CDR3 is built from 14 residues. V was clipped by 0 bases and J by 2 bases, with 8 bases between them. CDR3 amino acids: CASSLEAGNYGYTF. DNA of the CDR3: TGCGCCAGCAGCTTGGAGGCGGGGAACTATGGCTACACCTTC.

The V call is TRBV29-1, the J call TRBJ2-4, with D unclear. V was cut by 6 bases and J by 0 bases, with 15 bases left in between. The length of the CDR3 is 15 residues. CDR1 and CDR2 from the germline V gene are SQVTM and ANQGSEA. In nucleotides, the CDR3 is TGCAGCGTCCACGACACGTTTTTAGCCAAAAACATTCAGTACTTC. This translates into CSVHDTFLAKNIQYF.

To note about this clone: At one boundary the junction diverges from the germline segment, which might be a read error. The CDR3 region has the DNA TGTGCCAGCAGCGTAGATCCCAGCGGGGGGTTGCAAGCGACCCAGTACTTC. It codes for CASSVDPSGGLQATQYF. The chain uses TRBV9 and TRBJ2-5; 9 bases align to TRBD2. The CDR3 sequence is 17 residues long. Per the germline V gene, CDR1 is SGDLS and CDR2 is YYNGEE. Looking up the rest from reference TRBV9 and TRBJ2-5 gives the full variable domain: DSGVTQTPKHLITATGQRVTLRCSPRSGDLSVYWYQQSLDQGLQFLIQYYNGEERAKGNILERFSAQQFPDLHSELNLSSLELGDSALYFCASSVDPSGGLQATQYFGPGTRLLVL.

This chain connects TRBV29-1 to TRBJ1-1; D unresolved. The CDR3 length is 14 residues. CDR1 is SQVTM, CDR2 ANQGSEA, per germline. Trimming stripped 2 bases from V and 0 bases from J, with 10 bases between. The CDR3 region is CSVERAGVNTEAFF. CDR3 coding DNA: TGCAGCGTTGAAAGAGCAGGTGTGAACACTGAAGCTTTCTTT.

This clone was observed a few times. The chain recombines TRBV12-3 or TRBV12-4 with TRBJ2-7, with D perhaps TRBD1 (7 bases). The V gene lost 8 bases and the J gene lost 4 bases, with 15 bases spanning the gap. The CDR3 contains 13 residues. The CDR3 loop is CASRRGAGYEQYF. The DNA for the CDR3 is TGTGCCAGCCGCAGGGGGGCGGGATACGAGCAGTACTTC.

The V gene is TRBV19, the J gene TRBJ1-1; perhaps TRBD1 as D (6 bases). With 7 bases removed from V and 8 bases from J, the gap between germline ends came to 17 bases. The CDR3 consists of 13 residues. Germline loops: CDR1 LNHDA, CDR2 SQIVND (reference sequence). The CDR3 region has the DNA TGTGCCAGTACCTTTCTAACAGGGAGCGAAGCTTTCTTT. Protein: CASTFLTGSEAFF.

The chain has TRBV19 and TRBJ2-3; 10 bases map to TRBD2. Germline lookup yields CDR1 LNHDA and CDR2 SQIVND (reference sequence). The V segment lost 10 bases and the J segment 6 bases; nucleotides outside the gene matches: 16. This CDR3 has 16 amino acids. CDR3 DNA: TGTGCCACCTCCCCCAGGGCTAGCGGGGGATCCGATACGCAGTATTTT. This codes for CATSPRASGGSDTQYF.

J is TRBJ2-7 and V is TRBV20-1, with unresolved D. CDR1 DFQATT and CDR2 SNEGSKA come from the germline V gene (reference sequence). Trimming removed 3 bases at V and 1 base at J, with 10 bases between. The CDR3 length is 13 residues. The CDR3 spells CSASEEYSYEQYF. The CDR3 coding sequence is TGCAGTGCTAGTGAGGAGTATTCCTACGAGCAGTACTTC.

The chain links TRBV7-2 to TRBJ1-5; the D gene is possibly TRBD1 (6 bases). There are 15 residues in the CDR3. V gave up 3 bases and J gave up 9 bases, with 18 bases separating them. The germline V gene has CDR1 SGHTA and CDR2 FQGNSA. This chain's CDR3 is CASSFGKTGLGPQHF. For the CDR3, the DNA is TGTGCCAGCAGCTTTGGGAAGACAGGATTGGGGCCCCAGCATTTT.

The CDR3 nucleotides read TGTGCCAGCAGGTTCCTACAGGGGGTGAACACTGAAGCTTTCTTT. Residues: CASRFLQGVNTEAFF. V gene TRBV7-2 combines with J gene TRBJ1-1; 8 bases are a match to TRBD1. V trimming: 6 bases; J trimming: 0 bases; junction bases outside the gene matches: 6. The CDR3 spans 15 residues. Germline V gives CDR1 SGHTA, CDR2 FQGNSA.

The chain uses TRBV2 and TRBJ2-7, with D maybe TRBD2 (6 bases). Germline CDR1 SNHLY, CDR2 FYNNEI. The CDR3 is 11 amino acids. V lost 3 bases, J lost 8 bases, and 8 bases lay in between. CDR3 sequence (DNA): TGTGCCAGCAGTGATGGGGGGAAGCAGTACTTC. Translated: CASSDGGKQYF. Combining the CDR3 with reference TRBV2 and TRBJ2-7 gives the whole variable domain EPEVTQTPSHQVTQMGQEVILRCVPISNHLYFYWYRQILGQKVEFLVSFYNNEISEKSEIFDDQFSVERPDGSNFTLKIRSTKLEDSAMYFCASSDGGKQYFGPGTRLTVT.

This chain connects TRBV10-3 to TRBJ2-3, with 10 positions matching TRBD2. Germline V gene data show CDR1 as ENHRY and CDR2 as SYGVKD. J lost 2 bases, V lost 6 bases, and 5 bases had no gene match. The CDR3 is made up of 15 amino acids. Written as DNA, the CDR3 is TGTGCCATCAGAGCTAGCGGGGGAACCACAGATACGCAGTATTTT. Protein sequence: CAIRASGGTTDTQYF.

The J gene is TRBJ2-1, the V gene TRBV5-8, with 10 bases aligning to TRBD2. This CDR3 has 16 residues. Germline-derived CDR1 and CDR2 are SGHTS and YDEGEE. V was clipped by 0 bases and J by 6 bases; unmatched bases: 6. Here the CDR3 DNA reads TGTGCCAGCAGCTTGGACTTAGCGGGGGGTATCAATGAGCAGTTCTTC. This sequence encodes CASSLDLAGGINEQFF. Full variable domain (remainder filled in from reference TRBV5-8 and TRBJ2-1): EAGVTQSPTHLIKTRGQQATLRCSPISGHTSVYWYQQALGLGLQFLLWYDEGEERNRGNFPPRFSGRQFPNYSSELNVNALELEDSALYLCASSLDLAGGINEQFFGPGTRLTVL.

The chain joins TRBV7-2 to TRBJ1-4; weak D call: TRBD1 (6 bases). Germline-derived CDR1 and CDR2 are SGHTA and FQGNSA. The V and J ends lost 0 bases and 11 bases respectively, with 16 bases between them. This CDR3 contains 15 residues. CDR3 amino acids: CASSLARGGPRKLFF. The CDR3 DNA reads TGTGCCAGCAGCTTAGCCCGGGGGGGCCCGAGGAAACTGTTTTTT.

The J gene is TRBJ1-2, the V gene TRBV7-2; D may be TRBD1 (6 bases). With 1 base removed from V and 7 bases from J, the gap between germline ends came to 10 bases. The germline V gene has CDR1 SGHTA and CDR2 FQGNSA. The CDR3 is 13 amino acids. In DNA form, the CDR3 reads TGTGCCAGCAGCTTAGACAGGGTGGGTGGCTACACCTTC. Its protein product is CASSLDRVGGYTF. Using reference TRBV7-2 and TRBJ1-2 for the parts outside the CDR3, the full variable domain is GAGVSQSPSNKVTEKGKDVELRCDPISGHTALYWYRQSLGQGLEFLIYFQGNSAPDKSGLPSDRFSAERTGGSVSTLTIQRTQQEDSAVYLCASSLDRVGGYTFGSGTRLTVV.

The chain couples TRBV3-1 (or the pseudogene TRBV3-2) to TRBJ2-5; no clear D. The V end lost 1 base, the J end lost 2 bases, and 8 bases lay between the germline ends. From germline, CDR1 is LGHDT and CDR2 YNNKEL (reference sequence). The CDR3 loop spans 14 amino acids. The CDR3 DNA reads TGTGCCAGCAGCCAAGTCGGCGGACAAGAGACCCAGTACTTC. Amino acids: CASSQVGGQETQYF.

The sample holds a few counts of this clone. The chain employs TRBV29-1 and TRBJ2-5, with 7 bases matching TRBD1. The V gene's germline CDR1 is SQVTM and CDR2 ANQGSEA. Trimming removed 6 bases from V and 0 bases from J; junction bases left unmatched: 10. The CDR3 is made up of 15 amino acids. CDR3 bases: TGCAGCGTGAAAAAAGGGGGCCTGTACCAAGAGACCCAGTACTTC. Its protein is CSVKKGGLYQETQYF.

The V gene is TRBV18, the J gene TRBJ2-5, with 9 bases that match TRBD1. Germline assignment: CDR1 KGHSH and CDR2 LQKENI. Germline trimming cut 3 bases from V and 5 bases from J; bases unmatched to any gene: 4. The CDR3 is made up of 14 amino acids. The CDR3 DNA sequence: TGTGCCAGCTCACCCCGGACAGGGGCCGAGACCCAGTACTTC. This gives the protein CASSPRTGAETQYF.

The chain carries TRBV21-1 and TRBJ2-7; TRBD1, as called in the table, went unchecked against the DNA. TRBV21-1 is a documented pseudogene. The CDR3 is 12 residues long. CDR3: CASRQGGHEQYF. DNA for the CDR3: TGTGCCAGCAGACAGGGGGGTCACGAGCAGTACTTC.

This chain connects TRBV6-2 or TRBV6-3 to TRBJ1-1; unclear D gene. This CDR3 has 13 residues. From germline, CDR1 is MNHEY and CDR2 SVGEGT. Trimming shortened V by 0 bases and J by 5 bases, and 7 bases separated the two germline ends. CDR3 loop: CASSYSLRTEAFF. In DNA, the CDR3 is TGTGCCAGCAGTTACTCCCTGAGGACTGAAGCTTTCTTT.

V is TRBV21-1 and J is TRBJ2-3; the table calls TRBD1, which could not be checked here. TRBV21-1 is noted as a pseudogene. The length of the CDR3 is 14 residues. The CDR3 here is CASTLDRARCTQYF. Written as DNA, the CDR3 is TGTGCCAGCACCCTGGACAGGGCTCGGTGTACGCAGTATTTT.

CDR3 sequence (DNA): TGTGCCAGCAGCTATGGCTTCGTCTCCGGGGAGCTGTTTTTT. Its translation is CASSYGFVSGELFF. The chain links TRBV11-3 to TRBJ2-2; no clear D. The germline V gene has CDR1 SGHNT and CDR2 YENEEA. V gave up 4 bases and J gave up 6 bases, with 12 bases separating them. CDR3 length equals 14 residues.

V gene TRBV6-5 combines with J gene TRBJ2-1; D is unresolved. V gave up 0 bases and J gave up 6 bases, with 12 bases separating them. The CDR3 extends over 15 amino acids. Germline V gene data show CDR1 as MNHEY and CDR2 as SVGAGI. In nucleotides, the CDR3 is TGTGCCAGCAGTTACTCGTTGGCCAATTCCAATGAGCAGTTCTTC. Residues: CASSYSLANSNEQFF.

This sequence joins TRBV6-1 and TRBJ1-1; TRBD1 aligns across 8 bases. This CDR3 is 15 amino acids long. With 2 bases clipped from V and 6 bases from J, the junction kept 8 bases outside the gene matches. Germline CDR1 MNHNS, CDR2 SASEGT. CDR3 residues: CASSEQTGVVSEAFF. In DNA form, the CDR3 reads TGTGCCAGCAGTGAACAGACAGGGGTGGTCTCTGAAGCTTTCTTT.

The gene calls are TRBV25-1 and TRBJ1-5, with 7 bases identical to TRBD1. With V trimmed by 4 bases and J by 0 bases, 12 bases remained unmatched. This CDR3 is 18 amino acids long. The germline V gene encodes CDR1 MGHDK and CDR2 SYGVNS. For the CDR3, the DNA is TGTGCCAGCAGTGCTCCGTGGACAGGCAATTATAGCAATCAGCCCCAGCATTTT. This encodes CASSAPWTGNYSNQPQHF.

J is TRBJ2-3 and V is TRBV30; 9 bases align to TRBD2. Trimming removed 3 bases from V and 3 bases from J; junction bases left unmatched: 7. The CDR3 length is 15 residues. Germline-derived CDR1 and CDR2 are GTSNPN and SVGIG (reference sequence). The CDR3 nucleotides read TGTGCCTGGAGCCTACTAGCGGGCGGGACAGATACGCAGTATTTT. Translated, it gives CAWSLLAGGTDTQYF.

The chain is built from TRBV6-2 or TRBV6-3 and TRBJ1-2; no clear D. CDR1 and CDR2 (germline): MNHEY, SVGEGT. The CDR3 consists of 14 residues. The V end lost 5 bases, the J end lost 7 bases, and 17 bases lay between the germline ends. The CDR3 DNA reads TGTGCCAGCAGTAGCGAGGGCGCTATATCTGGCTACACCTTC. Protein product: CASSSEGAISGYTF.

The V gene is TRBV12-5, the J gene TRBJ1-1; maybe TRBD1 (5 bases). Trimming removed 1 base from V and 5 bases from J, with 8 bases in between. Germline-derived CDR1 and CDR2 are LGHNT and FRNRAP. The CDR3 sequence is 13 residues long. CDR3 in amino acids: CASGLGQGTEAFF. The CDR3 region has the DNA TGTGCTAGTGGTTTGGGTCAGGGAACTGAAGCTTTCTTT.

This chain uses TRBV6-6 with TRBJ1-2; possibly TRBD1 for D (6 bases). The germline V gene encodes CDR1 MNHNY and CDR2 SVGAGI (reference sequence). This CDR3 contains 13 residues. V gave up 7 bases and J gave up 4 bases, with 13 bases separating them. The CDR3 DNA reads TGTGCCAGCACCATAGACAGGACCTATGGCTACACCTTC. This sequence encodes CASTIDRTYGYTF.